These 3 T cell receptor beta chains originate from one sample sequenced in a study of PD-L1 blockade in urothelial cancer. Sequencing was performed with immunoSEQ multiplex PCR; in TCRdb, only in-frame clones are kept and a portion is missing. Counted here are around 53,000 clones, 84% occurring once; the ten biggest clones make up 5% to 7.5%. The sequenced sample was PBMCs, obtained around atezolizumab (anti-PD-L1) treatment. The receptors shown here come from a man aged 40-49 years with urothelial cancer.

The CDR3 DNA is TGTGCCAGCAGCCTGGGACTTTCCTACGAGCAGTACTTC. Its translation is CASSLGLSYEQYF. The chain has TRBV7-2 and TRBJ2-7; maybe TRBD2 (6 bases). Germline CDR1 SGHTA, CDR2 FQGNSA. This CDR3 has 13 amino acids. Deletions cut 5 bases from V and 1 base from J, with 9 bases between.

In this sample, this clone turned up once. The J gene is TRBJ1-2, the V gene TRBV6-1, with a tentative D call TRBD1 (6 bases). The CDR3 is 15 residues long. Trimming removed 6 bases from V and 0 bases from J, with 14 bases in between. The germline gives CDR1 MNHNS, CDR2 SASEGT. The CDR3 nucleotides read TGTGCCAGCAGAACGGCGGACAGCCCTAACTATGGCTACACCTTC. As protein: CASRTADSPNYGYTF.

The CDR3 spells CASSQITGKTEAFF. CDR3 DNA: TGTGCCAGCAGCCAAATTACAGGGAAGACTGAAGCTTTCTTT. This rearrangement joins TRBV11-2 to TRBJ1-1; D is perhaps TRBD1 (6 bases). The CDR3 runs to 14 residues. Germline CDR1 reads SGHAT; CDR2 reads FQNNGV. Deletions cut 5 bases from V and 5 bases from J, with 15 bases between.